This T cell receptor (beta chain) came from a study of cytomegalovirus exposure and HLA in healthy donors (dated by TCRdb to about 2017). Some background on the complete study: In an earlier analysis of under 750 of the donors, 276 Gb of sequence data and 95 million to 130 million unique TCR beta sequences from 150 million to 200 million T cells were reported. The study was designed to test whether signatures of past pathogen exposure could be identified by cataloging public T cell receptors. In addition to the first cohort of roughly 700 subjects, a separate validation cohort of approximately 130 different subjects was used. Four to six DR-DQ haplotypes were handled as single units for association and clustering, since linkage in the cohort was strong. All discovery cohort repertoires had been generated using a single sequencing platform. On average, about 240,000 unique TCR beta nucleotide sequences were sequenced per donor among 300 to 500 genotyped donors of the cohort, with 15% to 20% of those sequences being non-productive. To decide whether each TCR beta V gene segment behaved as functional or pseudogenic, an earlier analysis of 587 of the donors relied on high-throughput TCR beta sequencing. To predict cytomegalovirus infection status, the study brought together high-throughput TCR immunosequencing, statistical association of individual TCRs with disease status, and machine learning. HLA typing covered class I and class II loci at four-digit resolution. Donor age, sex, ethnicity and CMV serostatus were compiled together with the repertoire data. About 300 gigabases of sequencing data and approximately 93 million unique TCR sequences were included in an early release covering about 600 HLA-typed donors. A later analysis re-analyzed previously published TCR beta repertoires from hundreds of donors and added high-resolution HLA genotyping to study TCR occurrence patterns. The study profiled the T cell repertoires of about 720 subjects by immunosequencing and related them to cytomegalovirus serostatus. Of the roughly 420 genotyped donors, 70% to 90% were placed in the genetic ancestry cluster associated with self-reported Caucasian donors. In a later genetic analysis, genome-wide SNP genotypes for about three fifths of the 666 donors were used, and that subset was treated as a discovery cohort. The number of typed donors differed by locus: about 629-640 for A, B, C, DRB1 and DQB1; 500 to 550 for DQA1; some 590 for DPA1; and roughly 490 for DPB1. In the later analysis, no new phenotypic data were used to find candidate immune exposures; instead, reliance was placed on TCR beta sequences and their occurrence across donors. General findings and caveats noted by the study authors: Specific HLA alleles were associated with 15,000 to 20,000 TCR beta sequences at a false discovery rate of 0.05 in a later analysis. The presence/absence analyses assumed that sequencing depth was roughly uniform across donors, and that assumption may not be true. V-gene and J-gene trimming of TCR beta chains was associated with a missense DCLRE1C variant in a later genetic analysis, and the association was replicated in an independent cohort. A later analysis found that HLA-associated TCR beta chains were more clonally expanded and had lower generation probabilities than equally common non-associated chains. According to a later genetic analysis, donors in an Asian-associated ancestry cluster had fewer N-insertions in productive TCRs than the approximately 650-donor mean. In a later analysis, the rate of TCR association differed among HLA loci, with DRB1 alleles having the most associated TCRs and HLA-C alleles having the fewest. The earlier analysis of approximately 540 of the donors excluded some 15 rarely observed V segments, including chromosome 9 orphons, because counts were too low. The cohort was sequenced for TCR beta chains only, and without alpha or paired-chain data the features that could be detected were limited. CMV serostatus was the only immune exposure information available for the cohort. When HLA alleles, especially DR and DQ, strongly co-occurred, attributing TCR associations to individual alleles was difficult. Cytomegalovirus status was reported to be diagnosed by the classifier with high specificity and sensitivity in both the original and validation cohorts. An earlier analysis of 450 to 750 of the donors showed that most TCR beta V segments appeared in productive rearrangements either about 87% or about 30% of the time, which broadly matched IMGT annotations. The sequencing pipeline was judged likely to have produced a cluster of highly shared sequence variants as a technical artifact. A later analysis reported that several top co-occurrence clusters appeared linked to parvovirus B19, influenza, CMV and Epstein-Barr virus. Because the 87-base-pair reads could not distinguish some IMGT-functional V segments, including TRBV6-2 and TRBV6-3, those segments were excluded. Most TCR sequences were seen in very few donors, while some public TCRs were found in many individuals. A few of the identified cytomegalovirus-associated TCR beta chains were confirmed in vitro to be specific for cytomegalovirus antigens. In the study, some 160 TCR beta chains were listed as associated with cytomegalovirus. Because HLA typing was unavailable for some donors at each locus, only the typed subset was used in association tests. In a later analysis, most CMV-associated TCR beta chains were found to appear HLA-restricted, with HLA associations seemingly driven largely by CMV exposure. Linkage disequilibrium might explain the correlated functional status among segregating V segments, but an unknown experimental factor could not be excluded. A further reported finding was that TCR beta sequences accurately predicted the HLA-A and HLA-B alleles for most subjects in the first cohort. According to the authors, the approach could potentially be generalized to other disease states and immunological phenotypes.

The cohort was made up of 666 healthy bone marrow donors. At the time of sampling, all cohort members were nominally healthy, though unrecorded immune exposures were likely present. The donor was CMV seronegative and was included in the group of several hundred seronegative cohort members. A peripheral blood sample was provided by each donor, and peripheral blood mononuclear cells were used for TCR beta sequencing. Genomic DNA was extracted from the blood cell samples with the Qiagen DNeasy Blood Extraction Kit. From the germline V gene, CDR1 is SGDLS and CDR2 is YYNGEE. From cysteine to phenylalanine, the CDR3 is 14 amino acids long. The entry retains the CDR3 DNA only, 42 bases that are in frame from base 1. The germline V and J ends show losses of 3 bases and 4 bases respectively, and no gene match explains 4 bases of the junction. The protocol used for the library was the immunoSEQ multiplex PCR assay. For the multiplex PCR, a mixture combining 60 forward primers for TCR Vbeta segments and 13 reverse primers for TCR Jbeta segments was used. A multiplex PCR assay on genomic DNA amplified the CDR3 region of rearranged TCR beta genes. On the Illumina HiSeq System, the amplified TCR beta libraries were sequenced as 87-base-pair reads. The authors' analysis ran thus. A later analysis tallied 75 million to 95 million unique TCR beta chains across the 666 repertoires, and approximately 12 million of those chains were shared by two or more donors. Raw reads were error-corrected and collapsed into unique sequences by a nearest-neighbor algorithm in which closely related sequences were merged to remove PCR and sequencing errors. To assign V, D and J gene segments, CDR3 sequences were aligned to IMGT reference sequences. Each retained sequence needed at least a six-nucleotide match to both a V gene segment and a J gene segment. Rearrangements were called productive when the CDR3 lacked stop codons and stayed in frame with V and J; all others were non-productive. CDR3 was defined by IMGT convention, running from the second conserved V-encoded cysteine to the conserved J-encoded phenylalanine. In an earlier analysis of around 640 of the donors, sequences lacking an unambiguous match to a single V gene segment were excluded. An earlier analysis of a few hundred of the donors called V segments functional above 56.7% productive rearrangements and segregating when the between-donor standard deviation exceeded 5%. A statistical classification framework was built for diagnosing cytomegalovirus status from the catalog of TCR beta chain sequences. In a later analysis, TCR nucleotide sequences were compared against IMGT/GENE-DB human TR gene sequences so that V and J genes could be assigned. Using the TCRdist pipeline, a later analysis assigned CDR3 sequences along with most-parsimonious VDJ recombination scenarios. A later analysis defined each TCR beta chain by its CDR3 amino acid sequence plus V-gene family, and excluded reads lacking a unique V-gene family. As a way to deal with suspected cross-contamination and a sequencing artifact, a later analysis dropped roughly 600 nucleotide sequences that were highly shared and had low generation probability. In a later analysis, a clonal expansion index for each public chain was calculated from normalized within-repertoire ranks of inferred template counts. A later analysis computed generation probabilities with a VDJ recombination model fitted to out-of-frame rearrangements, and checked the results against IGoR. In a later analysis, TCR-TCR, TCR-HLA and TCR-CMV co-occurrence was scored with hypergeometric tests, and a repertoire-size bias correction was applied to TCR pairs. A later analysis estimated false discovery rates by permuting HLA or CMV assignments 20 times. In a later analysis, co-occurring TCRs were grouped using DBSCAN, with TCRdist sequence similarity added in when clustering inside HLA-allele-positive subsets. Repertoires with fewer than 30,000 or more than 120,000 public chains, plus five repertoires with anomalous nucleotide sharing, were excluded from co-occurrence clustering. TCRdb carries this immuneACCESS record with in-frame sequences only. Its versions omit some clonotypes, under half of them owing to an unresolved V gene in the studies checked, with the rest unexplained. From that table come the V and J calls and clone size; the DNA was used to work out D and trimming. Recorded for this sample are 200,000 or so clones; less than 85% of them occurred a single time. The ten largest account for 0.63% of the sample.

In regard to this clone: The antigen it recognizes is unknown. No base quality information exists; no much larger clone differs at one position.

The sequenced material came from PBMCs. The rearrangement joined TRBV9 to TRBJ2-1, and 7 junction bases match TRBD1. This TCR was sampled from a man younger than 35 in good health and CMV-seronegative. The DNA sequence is TGTGCCAGCAGCGCCAAACAGGGGTACAATGAGCAGTTCTTC. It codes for CASSAKQGYNEQFF.